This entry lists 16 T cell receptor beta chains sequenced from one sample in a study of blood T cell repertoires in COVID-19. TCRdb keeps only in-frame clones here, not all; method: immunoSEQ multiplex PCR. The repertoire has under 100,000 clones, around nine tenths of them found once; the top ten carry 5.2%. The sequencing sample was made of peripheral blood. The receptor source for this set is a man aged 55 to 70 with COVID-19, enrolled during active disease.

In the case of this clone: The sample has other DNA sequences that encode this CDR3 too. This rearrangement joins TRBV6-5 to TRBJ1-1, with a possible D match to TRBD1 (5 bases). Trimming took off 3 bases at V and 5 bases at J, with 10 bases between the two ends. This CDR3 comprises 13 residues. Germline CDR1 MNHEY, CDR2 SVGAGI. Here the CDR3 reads CASSYGGGTEAFF. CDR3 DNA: TGTGCCAGCAGTTATGGGGGGGGAACTGAAGCTTTCTTT.

Here the CDR3 DNA reads TGCGCCAGCAGTCAATCACAGGGGGCTAAGGAGGTTGCTAATGAAAAACTGTTTTTT. Protein: CASSQSQGAKEVANEKLFF. The rearrangement links TRBV23-1 to TRBJ1-4, with 9 positions matching TRBD1. TRBV23-1 is an ORF; its function is uncertain. V lost 0 bases to trimming and J lost 3 bases; unmatched junction nucleotides: 11. CDR3 length: 19 residues.

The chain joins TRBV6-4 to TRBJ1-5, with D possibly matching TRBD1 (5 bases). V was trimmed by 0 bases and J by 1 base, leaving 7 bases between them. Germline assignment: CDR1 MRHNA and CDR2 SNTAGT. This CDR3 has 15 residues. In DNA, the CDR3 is TGTGCCAGCAGTGACTCGGCAGGGAGCAATCAGCCCCAGCATTTT. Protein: CASSDSAGSNQPQHF.

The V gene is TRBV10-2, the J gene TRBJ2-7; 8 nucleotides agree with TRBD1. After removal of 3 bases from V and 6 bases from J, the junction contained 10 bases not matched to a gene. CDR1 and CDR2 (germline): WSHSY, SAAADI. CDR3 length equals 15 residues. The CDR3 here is CASSEVIGQGGEQYF. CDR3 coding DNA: TGCGCCAGCAGTGAAGTTATTGGACAGGGTGGCGAGCAGTACTTC.

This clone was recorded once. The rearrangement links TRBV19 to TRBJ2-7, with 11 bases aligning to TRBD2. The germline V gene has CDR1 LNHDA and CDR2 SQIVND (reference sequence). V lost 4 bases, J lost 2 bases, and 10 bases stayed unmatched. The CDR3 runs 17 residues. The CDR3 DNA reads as TGTGCCAGTAGTAGAGGGACACTAGCGGGAGAAACCTACGAGCAGTACTTC. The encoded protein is CASSRGTLAGETYEQYF. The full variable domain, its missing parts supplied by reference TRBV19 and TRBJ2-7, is DGGITQSPKYLFRKEGQNVTLSCEQNLNHDAMYWYRQDPGQGLRLIYYSQIVNDFQKGDIAEGYSVSREKKESFPLTVTSAQKNPTAFYLCASSRGTLAGETYEQYFGPGTRLTVT.

This chain's CDR3 is CASSLTLTGPGDEQFF. The CDR3 DNA reads as TGTGCCAGCAGCTTAACCCTGACAGGGCCCGGAGATGAGCAGTTCTTC. The chain carries TRBV7-3 and TRBJ2-1; 7 bases match TRBD1. CDR3 length: 16 amino acids. Per germline, CDR1 SGHTA and CDR2 FQGTGA. Trimming took 0 bases from V and 8 from J; bases not matched to a gene: 10.

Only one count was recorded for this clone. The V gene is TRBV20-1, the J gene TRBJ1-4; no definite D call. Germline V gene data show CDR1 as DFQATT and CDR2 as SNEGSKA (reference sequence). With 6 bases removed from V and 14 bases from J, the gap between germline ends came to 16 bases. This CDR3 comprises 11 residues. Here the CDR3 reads CSARSGKWLFF. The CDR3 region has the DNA TGCAGTGCCAGGTCGGGAAAATGGCTGTTTTTT.

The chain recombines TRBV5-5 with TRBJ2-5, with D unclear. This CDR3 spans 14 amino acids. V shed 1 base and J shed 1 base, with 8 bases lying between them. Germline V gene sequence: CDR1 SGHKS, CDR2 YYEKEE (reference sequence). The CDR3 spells CASSLNTIQETQYF. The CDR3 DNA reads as TGTGCCAGCAGCTTGAACACCATCCAAGAGACCCAGTACTTC.

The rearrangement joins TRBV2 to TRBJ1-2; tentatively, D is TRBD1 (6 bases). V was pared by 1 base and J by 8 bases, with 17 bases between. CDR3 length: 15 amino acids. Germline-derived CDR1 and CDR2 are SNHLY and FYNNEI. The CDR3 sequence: CASSEGPEQGGGYTF. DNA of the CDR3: TGTGCCAGCAGTGAAGGTCCCGAACAGGGCGGGGGCTACACCTTC.

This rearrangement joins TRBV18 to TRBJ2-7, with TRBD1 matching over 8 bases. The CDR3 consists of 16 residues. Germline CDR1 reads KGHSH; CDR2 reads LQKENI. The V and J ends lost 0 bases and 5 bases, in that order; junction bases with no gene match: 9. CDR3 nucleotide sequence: TGTGCCAGCTCACCACCCCTTCGTGGGACAGGAAACGAGCAGTACTTC. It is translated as CASSPPLRGTGNEQYF.

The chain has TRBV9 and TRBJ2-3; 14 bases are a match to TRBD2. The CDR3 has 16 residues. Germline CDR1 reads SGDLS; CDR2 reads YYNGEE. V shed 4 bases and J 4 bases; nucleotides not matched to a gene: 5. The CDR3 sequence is CASSSGTSGSADTQYF. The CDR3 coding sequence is TGTGCCAGCAGCTCTGGGACTAGCGGGAGCGCAGATACGCAGTATTTT. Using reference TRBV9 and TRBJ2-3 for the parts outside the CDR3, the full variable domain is DSGVTQTPKHLITATGQRVTLRCSPRSGDLSVYWYQQSLDQGLQFLIQYYNGEERAKGNILERFSAQQFPDLHSELNLSSLELGDSALYFCASSSGTSGSADTQYFGPGTRLTVL.

The CDR3 here is CASRTGLAGRDEQFF. The CDR3 DNA reads as TGTGCCAGCAGGACGGGACTAGCGGGAAGGGATGAGCAGTTCTTC. This chain uses TRBV6-5 with TRBJ2-1, with TRBD2 matching 13 bases. J gave up 8 bases and V 6 bases, and 7 bases lay outside the gene matches. Germline V gene data show CDR1 as MNHEY and CDR2 as SVGAGI. The CDR3 is 15 amino acids.

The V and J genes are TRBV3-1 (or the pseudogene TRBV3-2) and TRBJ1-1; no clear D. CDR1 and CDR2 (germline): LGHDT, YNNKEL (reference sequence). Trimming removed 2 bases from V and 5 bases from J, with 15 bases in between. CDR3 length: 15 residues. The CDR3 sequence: CASSQWKELVTEAFF. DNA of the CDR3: TGTGCCAGCAGCCAATGGAAGGAGCTGGTGACTGAAGCTTTCTTT.

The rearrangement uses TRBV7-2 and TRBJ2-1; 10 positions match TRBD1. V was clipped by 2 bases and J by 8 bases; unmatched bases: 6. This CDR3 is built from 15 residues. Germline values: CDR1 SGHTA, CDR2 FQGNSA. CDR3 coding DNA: TGTGCCAGCAGCTTACCCCGGACAGGGGGGGATGAGCAGTTCTTC. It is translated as CASSLPRTGGDEQFF.

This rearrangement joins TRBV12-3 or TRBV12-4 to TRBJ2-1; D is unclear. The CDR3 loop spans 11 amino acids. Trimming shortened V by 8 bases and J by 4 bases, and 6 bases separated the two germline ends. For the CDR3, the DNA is TGTGCCAGCCGCAGATACAATGAGCAGTTCTTC. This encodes CASRRYNEQFF.

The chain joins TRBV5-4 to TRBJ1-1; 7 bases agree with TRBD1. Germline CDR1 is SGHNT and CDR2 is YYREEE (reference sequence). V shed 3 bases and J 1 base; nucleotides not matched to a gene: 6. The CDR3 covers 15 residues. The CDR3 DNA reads TGTGCCAGCAGCTCAAGGGACAGATCGAACACTGAAGCTTTCTTT. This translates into CASSSRDRSNTEAFF.